This T cell receptor (beta chain) was found in a study of blood T cell repertoires in COVID-19. Study context: The origin of the acute and convalescent COVID-19 samples was the United States, Italy and Spain. The cDNA or gDNA used as material had been derived from T cells, B-cell-depleted T cells, or PBMCs.

This CDR3 region has 14 residues. V lost 4 bases to trimming and J lost 3 bases, with 12 bases between them. Germline V CDR1 and CDR2: LGHDT, YNNKEL (reference sequence). The Seattle patients, enrolled during active infection, were followed longitudinally. Study processing details: Reference gene primer amplification in the assay estimated nucleated cell counts. Sequencing used immunoSEQ multiplex PCR; TCRdb keeps in-frame clones, though not all of them. For V, J and clone size, that table is used; D and trimming come from the DNA. The table lists some 520,000 clones, about 88% of them singletons. The chain links TRBV3-1 (or the pseudogene TRBV3-2) to TRBJ2-5, with a possible D match to TRBD2 (6 bases). The material sequenced was peripheral blood. The source of this sequence is a man aged 18 to 30 with COVID-19, enrolled during active disease. In DNA form, the CDR3 reads TGTGCCAGCAGCCTAACCGGGACTGAAGAGACCCAGTACTTC. As protein: CASSLTGTEETQYF.